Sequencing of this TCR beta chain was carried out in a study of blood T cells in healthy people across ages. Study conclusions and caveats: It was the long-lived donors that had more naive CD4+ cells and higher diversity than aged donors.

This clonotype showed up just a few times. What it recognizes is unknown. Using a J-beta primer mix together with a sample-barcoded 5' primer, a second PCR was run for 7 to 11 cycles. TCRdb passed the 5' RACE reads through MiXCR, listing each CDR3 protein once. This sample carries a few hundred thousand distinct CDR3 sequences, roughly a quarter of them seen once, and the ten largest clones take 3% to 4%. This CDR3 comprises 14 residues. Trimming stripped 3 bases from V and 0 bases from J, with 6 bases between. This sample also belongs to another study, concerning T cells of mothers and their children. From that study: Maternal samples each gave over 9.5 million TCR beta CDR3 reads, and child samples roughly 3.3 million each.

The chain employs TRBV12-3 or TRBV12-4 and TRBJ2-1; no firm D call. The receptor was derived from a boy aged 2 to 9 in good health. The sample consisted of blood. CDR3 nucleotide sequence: TGTGCCAGCAGTTTCCGAGCCTCCTACAATGAGCAGTTCTTC. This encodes CASSFRASYNEQFF.